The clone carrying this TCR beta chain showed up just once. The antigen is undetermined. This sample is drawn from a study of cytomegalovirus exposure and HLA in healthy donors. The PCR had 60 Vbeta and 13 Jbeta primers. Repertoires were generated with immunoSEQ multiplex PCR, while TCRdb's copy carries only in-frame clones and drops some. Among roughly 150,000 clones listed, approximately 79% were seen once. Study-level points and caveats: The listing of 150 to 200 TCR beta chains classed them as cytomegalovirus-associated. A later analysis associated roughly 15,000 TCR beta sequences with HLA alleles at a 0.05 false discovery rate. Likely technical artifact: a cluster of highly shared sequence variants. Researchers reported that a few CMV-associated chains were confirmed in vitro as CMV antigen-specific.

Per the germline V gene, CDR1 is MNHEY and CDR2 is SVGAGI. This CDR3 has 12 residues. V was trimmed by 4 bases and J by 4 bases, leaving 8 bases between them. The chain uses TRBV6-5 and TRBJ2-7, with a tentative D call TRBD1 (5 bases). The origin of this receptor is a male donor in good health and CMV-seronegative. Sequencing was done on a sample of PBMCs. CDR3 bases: TGTGCCAGCAGTTGGGGCCCGTACGAGCAGTACTTC. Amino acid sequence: CASSWGPYEQYF.